A single sample is the source of the 26 T cell receptor beta chains below, sequenced in a study of human T cells and chemical hapten exposure. MiXCR was run by TCRdb on the RACE reads, yielding one entry per CDR3 protein. The sample carries tens of thousands of distinct CDR3 sequences, 10% recorded once. The time point denotes: patch test 1, 2 weeks after DPC sensitization. Treatment in this sample: therapeutic diphenylcyclopropenone sensitization with weekly scalp DPC. The material was whole blood, obtained in connection with sensitization to the hapten diphenylcyclopropenone (DPC). All receptors derive from a woman between 50 and 59 years old with alopecia areata. Some clones in this sample may be carry-over from other donors' samples.

In this sample, this clonotype turned up many times. V gene TRBV9 combines with J gene TRBJ1-4; D uncertain. Germline CDR1 reads SGDLS; CDR2 reads YYNGEE. V was trimmed by 6 bases and J by 8 bases, leaving 17 bases between them. There are 14 residues in the CDR3. CDR3 loop: CASTRTTAGEKLFF. CDR3 sequence (DNA): TGTGCCAGCACCCGAACTACGGCTGGCGAAAAACTGTTTTTT.

CDR3: CARPEPDAKETQYF. The CDR3 DNA is TGTGCCAGGCCAGAACCGGACGCGAAAGAGACCCAGTACTTC. The genes are TRBV7-6 and TRBJ2-5, with D unresolved. Germline loops: CDR1 SGHVS, CDR2 FNYEAQ. Trimming removed 9 bases from V and 3 bases from J, with 17 bases in between. This CDR3 is 14 amino acids long.

The CDR3 protein is CASSPGRRDNSPLHF. The CDR3 region has the DNA TGTGCCAGCAGCCCGGGGAGGAGGGATAATTCACCCCTCCACTTT. The chain uses TRBV6-6 and TRBJ1-6; D uncertain. This CDR3 spans 15 amino acids. Germline-derived CDR1 and CDR2 are MNHNY and SVGAGI (reference sequence). V shed 6 bases and J shed 5 bases, with 14 bases lying between them.

The chain joins TRBV2 to TRBJ2-5; 10 bases are a match to TRBD2. Germline V gives CDR1 SNHLY, CDR2 FYNNEI. V lost 4 bases, J lost 1 base, and 6 bases stayed unmatched. This CDR3 has 16 amino acids. The CDR3: CASSVRLAGLQETQYF. The CDR3 DNA is TGTGCCAGCAGTGTCAGACTAGCGGGTCTCCAAGAGACCCAGTACTTC.

V is TRBV29-1 and J is TRBJ2-7; 10 bases agree with TRBD1. This CDR3 is built from 16 residues. Trimming removed 0 bases from V and 4 bases from J; junction bases left unmatched: 9. Per germline, CDR1 SQVTM and CDR2 ANQGSEA. The CDR3: CSVEDPRQGADYEQYF. The CDR3, as DNA: TGCAGCGTTGAAGATCCCCGACAGGGGGCGGATTACGAGCAGTACTTC.

This clonotype was observed a handful of times. This chain joins TRBV6-5 and TRBJ1-4; 8 bases are a match to TRBD1. The V and J ends lost 6 bases and 10 bases, in that order; junction bases with no gene match: 13. The CDR3 sequence is 15 residues long. Germline lookup yields CDR1 MNHEY and CDR2 SVGAGI. In DNA form, the CDR3 reads TGTGCCAGCAGCCGTGGGGGCGGACAGGGTGGAAAACTGTTTTTT. Protein product: CASSRGGGQGGKLFF.

There are a few counts of this clonotype. The chain has TRBV29-1 and TRBJ1-1; no definite D call. Trimming removed 2 bases at V and 7 bases at J, with 5 bases between. Germline CDR1 reads SQVTM; CDR2 reads ANQGSEA. The CDR3 has 10 amino acids. The CDR3 DNA follows: TGCAGCGTTGAAAATGTTGAAGCTTTCTTT. This sequence encodes CSVENVEAFF.

The chain is built from TRBV7-6 and TRBJ2-5; TRBD2 aligns across 10 bases. Germline CDR1 reads SGHVS; CDR2 reads FNYEAQ. CDR3 length equals 17 residues. Germline trimming cut 1 base from V and 5 bases from J; bases unmatched to any gene: 10. The CDR3: CASSLGAASGSGETQYF. CDR3 in DNA: TGTGCCAGCAGCTTAGGGGCGGCTAGCGGGAGCGGTGAGACCCAGTACTTC.

The gene calls are TRBV5-1 and TRBJ2-3; 9 positions agree with TRBD1. In germline, CDR1 is SGHRS, CDR2 YFSETQ. The CDR3 consists of 16 residues. V lost 3 bases to trimming and J lost 3 bases; unmatched junction nucleotides: 8. CDR3 region: CASSSPGQGRTDTQYF. The DNA for the CDR3 is TGCGCCAGCAGCTCACCGGGACAGGGCCGAACAGATACGCAGTATTTT. The full variable domain, rest sourced from reference TRBV5-1 and TRBJ2-3, is KAGVTQTPRYLIKTRGQQVTLSCSPISGHRSVSWYQQTPGQGLQFLFEYFSETQRNKGNFPGRFSGRQFSNSRSEMNVSTLELGDSALYLCASSSPGQGRTDTQYFGPGTRLTVL.

Only a few counts were recorded for this clonotype. As DNA, the CDR3 is TGTGCCAGTAGTGCGGACCCTTTGAAAAAGACCCAGTACTTC. Amino acid sequence: CASSADPLKKTQYF. The rearrangement links TRBV19 to TRBJ2-5; D is unclear. V shed 5 bases and J shed 6 bases, with 16 bases lying between them. There are 14 residues in the CDR3. Germline V lookup: CDR1 LNHDA, CDR2 SQIVND (reference sequence).

This clonotype has just a few counts. This chain joins TRBV4-1 and TRBJ2-1, with D possibly being TRBD2 (5 bases). Germline loops: CDR1 MGHRA, CDR2 YSYEKL. The CDR3 consists of 17 residues. V shed 4 bases and J shed 2 bases, with 18 bases lying between them. DNA for the CDR3: TGCGCCAGCAGCCTAGGTTCGGTAGCGTCACCCTACAATGAGCAGTTCTTC. This translates into CASSLGSVASPYNEQFF.

The gene calls are TRBV27 and TRBJ2-3, with D tentatively TRBD1 (8 bases). Germline assignment: CDR1 MNHEY and CDR2 SMNVEV (reference sequence). Trimming stripped 6 bases from V and 7 bases from J, with 17 bases between. The CDR3 is 14 amino acids. The CDR3 DNA reads TGTGCCAGCAGATACGGACAGGGAGGGAATACGCAGTATTTT. Amino acids: CASRYGQGGNTQYF.

The genes are TRBV29-1 and TRBJ1-1; 7 positions match TRBD1. V was pared by 4 bases and J by 1 base, with 3 bases of the junction left unmatched. From germline, CDR1 is SQVTM and CDR2 ANQGSEA. This CDR3 is built from 13 residues. CDR3 loop: CSVAPGGNTEAFF. The CDR3 DNA is TGCAGCGTTGCCCCAGGGGGGAACACTGAAGCTTTCTTT.

This clonotype has a count of ten or more. The chain couples TRBV6-2 or TRBV6-3 to TRBJ1-6, with TRBD1 identical over 7 bases. Looked up from germline, CDR1 is MNHEY and CDR2 is SVGEGT. There are 15 residues in the CDR3. Trimming took 4 bases from V and 9 from J; bases not matched to a gene: 9. CDR3 nucleotide sequence: TGTGCCAGCAGTTCCGACAGGGCGCAGGGTTCACCCCTCCACTTT. Translation: CASSSDRAQGSPLHF.

This clonotype has a count of ten or more. The J gene is TRBJ2-7, the V gene TRBV11-2, with a weak D call TRBD2 (7 bases). Per germline, CDR1 SGHAT and CDR2 FQNNGV. V was pared by 3 bases and J by 3 bases, with 15 bases between. CDR3 length: 15 residues. Here the CDR3 reads CASSLAGATLYEQYF. The CDR3, as DNA: TGTGCCAGCAGCTTGGCGGGGGCGACGCTCTACGAGCAGTACTTC.

This clonotype turned up a few times. The chain couples TRBV19 to TRBJ2-2; D assignment may be TRBD1 or TRBD2 (6 bases each). With 6 bases removed from V and 0 bases from J, the gap between germline ends came to 14 bases. This CDR3 contains 16 residues. Germline V gene lookup returns CDR1 LNHDA and CDR2 SQIVND (reference sequence). The DNA of the CDR3 is TGTGCCAGTAGCCCAAGGGGGAGGTCGAACACCGGGGAGCTGTTTTTT. It specifies CASSPRGRSNTGELFF.

V is TRBV29-1 and J is TRBJ2-1, with 9 bases matching TRBD2. Germline V gene lookup returns CDR1 SQVTM and CDR2 ANQGSEA. The CDR3 is 14 amino acids. V shed 3 bases, J shed 4 bases, and the junction held 4 bases outside the gene matches. CDR3 sequence (DNA): TGCAGCGTTGATCCTAGCGGGACTTACAATGAGCAGTTCTTC. As protein: CSVDPSGTYNEQFF.

The chain uses TRBV18 and TRBJ2-5; no clear D. V dropped 2 bases and J dropped 4 bases, with 5 bases sitting between them. From germline, CDR1 is KGHSH and CDR2 LQKENI. The CDR3 runs 12 residues. The CDR3 loop reads CASSPSGETQYF. The CDR3 DNA follows: TGTGCCAGCTCACCATCCGGAGAGACCCAGTACTTC.

This clonotype was detected ten times or more. The chain uses TRBV11-2 and TRBJ2-3; 8 bases are a match to TRBD2. Germline-derived CDR1 and CDR2 are SGHAT and FQNNGV. The junction had 4 bases not matched to a gene; V was cut back by 3 bases and J by 2 bases. The CDR3 consists of 15 residues. CDR3 region: CASSFSGGFTDTQYF. In DNA form, the CDR3 reads TGTGCCAGCAGCTTCAGCGGGGGCTTCACAGATACGCAGTATTTT.

V gene TRBV12-3 or TRBV12-4 combines with J gene TRBJ2-2; D not certain. The CDR3 runs 13 residues. V was clipped by 2 bases and J by 6 bases, with 7 bases between them. The CDR3 region has the DNA TGTGCCAGCAGTTTAAGGCGCGCCGGGGAGCTGTTTTTT. This gives the protein CASSLRRAGELFF.

In this sample, this clonotype turned up a few times. The V gene is TRBV5-4, the J gene TRBJ2-1; 12 bases are shared with TRBD2. CDR3 length: 16 residues. Germline CDR1 and CDR2: SGHNT and YYREEE (reference sequence). V lost 0 bases to trimming and J lost 4 bases; unmatched junction nucleotides: 2. CDR3 protein: CASSLDLAGGYNEQFF. Written as DNA, the CDR3 is TGTGCCAGCAGCTTGGATCTAGCGGGAGGGTACAATGAGCAGTTCTTC.

This clonotype was recorded many times. The chain couples TRBV5-1 to TRBJ1-4, with 7 bases lining up with TRBD1. This CDR3 spans 20 amino acids. V lost 4 bases to trimming and J lost 3 bases; unmatched junction nucleotides: 21. The V gene's germline CDR1 is SGHRS and CDR2 YFSETQ. The CDR3 loop reads CASSLKPGQTFRVSNEKLFF. CDR3 DNA: TGCGCCAGCAGCCTAAAGCCGGGACAGACCTTCAGAGTGTCTAATGAAAAACTGTTTTTT. Full variable domain (outside the CDR3, taken from reference TRBV5-1 and TRBJ1-4): KAGVTQTPRYLIKTRGQQVTLSCSPISGHRSVSWYQQTPGQGLQFLFEYFSETQRNKGNFPGRFSGRQFSNSRSEMNVSTLELGDSALYLCASSLKPGQTFRVSNEKLFFGSGTQLSVL.

The chain couples TRBV21-1 to TRBJ1-1; TRBD1 was called by the table and not checked on the DNA. TRBV21-1 is classified as a pseudogene. The CDR3 sequence is 15 residues long. CDR3 bases: TGTGCCAGCAGCAAAGTCAGGGGAGAGAACACTGAAGCTTTCTTT. This codes for CASSKVRGENTEAFF.

This clonotype has more than one count but fewer than ten. This chain connects TRBV11-2 to TRBJ2-7, with D unresolved. Trimming removed 1 base from V and 0 bases from J, with 16 bases in between. The CDR3 is made up of 17 amino acids. Germline loops: CDR1 SGHAT, CDR2 FQNNGV. The CDR3 bases are TGTGCCAGCAGCTTAGTTCAAGGATCCCGGAGCTCCTACGAGCAGTACTTC. This translates into CASSLVQGSRSSYEQYF.

The rearrangement links TRBV11-2 to TRBJ2-7; D perhaps matches TRBD2 (5 bases). This CDR3 is built from 15 residues. In germline, CDR1 is SGHAT, CDR2 FQNNGV. V was pared by 0 bases and J by 6 bases, with 15 bases between. The CDR3 spells CASSLERDLFSEQYF. In DNA, the CDR3 is TGTGCCAGCAGCTTAGAACGGGATCTGTTTTCCGAGCAGTACTTC.

The table lists this clonotype with many counts. A junction boundary mismatches the germline segment, possibly from a read error. This chain joins TRBV7-7 and TRBJ1-1, with 7 bases lining up with TRBD1. The CDR3 has 17 residues. Germline loops: CDR1 SSHAT, CDR2 FNYEAQ (reference sequence). CDR3 coding DNA: TGTGCTAGCAGCTTAGGGGGGGGGACAGCGATGAACACTGAAGCTTTCTTT. Translating gives CASSLGGGTAMNTEAFF.